This T cell receptor (beta chain) comes out of a study of blood T cell repertoires in COVID-19 (dated by TCRdb to the early 2020s). Looking at the study overall: The collaborator samples originated in the United States, Italy and Spain and spanned the acute and convalescent phases of COVID-19. The repertoires were made available in a free public database intended to serve as a resource for research on the immune response to SARS-CoV-2. Sample metadata almost always included a de-identified subject ID, COVID-19 status, age in years and sex. Where HLA class I and class II types were available, the types were taken from metadata supplied by the sample provider, not from assay-based typing. Samples were obtained from the ongoing ImmuneRACE study (first 160 participants) and from about 1,300 subjects provided by 6 global collaborators. The prospective study material was composed of cDNA or gDNA derived from T cells, B-cell-depleted T cells, or PBMCs. Subjects who had been exposed to COVID-19, were actively infected with it, or had recovered from it provided the deeply sampled blood TCRbeta repertoires that made up the dataset. Overall study results and their limits: How much clinical and demographic metadata was included differed by source and by participant, and the metadata was provided uncurated.

This clone occurred many times. Its antigen is not yet known. There are no base qualities to consult, and no much larger clone falls within one base. The immunoSEQ Assay, a bias-controlled multiplex PCR, was used to amplify TCRbeta CDR3 regions from genomic DNA. The authors' analysis ran thus. Within the assay, amplification of reference gene primers was used to estimate how many nucleated cells each sample contained. To quantify the absolute abundance of each unique TCRbeta CDR3 rearrangement, sequence reads were collapsed and filtered. For each sample, productive Simpson clonality was calculated as the square root of Simpson's diversity index across productive rearrangements. Drawn from immuneACCESS, this table holds only the in-frame rearrangements with V and J called that TCRdb kept. Clones are partly lost; checked studies trace under half to an unresolved V gene and leave the rest unexplained. That table gives V, J and clone size, and the DNA gave D and trimming. This sample comprises about 120,000 clones, 85% of them detected only once. The top ten constitute approximately 6.6% of the sample.

Collaborating institutions collected whole blood in K2EDTA tubes following their own protocols. For TCRbeta analysis, collaborators shipped samples as frozen whole blood, isolated PBMCs, or DNA extracted from either of those sample types. The sequence derives from a man older than 75 with active or convalescent COVID-19. Sequencing was done on a sample of peripheral blood.

The CDR3 protein is CASSQGTPLQDYGYTF. The nucleotide sequence reads as follows: TGTGCCAGCAGCCAAGGGACACCCCTTCAAGACTATGGCTACACCTTC. The chain couples TRBV3-1 (or the pseudogene TRBV3-2) to TRBJ1-2; a tentative D call is TRBD1 (5 bases match). Its CDR3 holds 16 amino acids, cysteine through phenylalanine. The DNA shown is the 48-base CDR3, in frame from base 1. CDR1 and CDR2 were assigned from the germline V gene (reference sequence) as LGHDT and YNNKEL. Trimming costs V 1 base and J 3 bases, and their ends lie 15 bases apart.